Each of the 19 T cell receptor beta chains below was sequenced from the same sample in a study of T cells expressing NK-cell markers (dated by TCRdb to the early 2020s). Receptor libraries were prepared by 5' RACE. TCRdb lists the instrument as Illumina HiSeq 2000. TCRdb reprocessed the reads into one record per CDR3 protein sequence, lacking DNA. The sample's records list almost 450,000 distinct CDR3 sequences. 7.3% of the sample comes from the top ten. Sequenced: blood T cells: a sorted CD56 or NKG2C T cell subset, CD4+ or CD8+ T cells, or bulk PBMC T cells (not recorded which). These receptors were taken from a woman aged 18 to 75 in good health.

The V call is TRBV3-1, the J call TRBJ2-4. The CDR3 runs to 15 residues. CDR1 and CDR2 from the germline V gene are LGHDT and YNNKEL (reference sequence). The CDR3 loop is CASSQGSGAKNIQYF.

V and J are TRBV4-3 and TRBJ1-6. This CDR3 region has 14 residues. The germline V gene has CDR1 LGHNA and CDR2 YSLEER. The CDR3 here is CASSQNSGDSPLHF.

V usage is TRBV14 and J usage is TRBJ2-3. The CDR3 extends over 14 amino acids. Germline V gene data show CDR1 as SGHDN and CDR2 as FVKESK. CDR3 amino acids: CASSPRLITDTQYF.

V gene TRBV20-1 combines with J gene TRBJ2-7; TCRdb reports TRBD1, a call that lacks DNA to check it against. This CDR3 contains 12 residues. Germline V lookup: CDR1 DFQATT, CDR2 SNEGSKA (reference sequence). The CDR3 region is CSARVQGTEQYF.

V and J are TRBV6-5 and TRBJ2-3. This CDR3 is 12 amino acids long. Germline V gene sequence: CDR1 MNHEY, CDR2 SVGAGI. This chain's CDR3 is CASYNWGDTQYF.

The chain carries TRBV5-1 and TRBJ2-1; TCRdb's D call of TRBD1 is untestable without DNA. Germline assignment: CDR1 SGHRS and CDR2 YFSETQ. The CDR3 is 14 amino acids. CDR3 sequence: CASSFGAAYNEQFF.

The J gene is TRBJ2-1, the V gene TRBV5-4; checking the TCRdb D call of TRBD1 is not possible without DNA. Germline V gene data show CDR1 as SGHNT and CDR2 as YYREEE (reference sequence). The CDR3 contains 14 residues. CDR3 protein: CASSLPRGDNEQFF. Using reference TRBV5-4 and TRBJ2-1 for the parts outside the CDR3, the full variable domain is ETGVTQSPTHLIKTRGQQVTLRCSSQSGHNTVSWYQQALGQGPQFIFQYYREEENGRGNFPPRFSGLQFPNYSSELNVNALELDDSALYLCASSLPRGDNEQFFGPGTRLTVL.

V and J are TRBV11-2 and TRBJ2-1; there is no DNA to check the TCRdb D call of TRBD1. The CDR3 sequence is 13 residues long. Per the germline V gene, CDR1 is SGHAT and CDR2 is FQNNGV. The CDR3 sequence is CASSLDRVGAQFF.

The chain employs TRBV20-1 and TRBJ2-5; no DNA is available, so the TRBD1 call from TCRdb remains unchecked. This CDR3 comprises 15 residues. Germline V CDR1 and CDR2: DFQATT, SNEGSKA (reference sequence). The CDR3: CSAYSPTITSGTQYF.

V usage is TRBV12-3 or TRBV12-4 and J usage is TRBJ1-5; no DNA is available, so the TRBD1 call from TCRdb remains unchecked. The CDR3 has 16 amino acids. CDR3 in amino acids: CASSLGGTGTLGAQHF.

This chain's CDR3 is CASSPHQGKPYEQYF. V gene TRBV7-2 combines with J gene TRBJ2-7; TCRdb picks TRBD1, but there is no DNA to check that call. Germline CDR1 and CDR2: SGHTA and FQGNSA. The CDR3 spans 15 residues.

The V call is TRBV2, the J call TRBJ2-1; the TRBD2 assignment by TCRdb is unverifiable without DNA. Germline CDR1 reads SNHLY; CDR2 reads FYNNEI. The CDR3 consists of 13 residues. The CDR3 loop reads CASLAGETNEQFF.

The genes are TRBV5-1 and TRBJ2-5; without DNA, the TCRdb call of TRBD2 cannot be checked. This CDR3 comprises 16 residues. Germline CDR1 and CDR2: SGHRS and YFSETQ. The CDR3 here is CASSLEPAWGGETQYF.

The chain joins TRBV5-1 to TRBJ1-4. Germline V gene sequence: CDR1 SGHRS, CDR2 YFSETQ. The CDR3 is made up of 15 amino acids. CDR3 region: CASSEGPATNEKLFF.

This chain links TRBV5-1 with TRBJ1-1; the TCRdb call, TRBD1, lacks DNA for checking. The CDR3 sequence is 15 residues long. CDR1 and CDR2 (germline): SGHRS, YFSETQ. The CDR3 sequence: CASAPRDGWNTEAFF. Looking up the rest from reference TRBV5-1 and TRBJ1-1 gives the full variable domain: KAGVTQTPRYLIKTRGQQVTLSCSPISGHRSVSWYQQTPGQGLQFLFEYFSETQRNKGNFPGRFSGRQFSNSRSEMNVSTLELGDSALYLCASAPRDGWNTEAFFGQGTRLTVV.

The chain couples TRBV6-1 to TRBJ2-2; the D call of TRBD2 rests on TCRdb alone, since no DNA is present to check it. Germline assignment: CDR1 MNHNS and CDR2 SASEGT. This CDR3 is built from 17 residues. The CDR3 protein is CASSLELAGVQTGELFF.

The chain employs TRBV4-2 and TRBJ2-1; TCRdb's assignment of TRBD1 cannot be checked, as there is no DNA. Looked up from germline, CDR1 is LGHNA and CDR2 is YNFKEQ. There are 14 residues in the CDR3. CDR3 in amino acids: CASSQDVQGSEQFF.

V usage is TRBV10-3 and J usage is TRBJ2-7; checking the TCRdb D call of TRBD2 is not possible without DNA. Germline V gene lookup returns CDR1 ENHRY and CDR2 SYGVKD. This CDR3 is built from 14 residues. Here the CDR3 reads CAIRGPSGILEQYF.

The CDR3: CSVEETGFGSGNTIYF. The chain recombines TRBV29-1 with TRBJ1-3; lacking DNA, the TRBD1 call made by TCRdb goes unchecked. From germline, CDR1 is SQVTM and CDR2 ANQGSEA. The CDR3 spans 16 residues.